The rows below give T cell receptor beta chains drawn from one sample of a study of shared clonotypes between healthy human individuals. Using immunoSEQ multiplex PCR, the repertoire was profiled, and TCRdb retains in-frame clones only, with some absent. This repertoire shows around 2.5 million clones, 93% found once; its top ten account for about 0.34%. Sequencing used naive CD4+ T cells from PBMCs. The receptors stem from a man aged 18 to 30 in good health. Some clones in this sample may be carry-over from other donors' samples. The CDR3 runs from the conserved cysteine through the conserved F or W. Fields, in order: V gene, CDR3 length, J gene, clone size, D gene, CDR3 protein, CDR3 DNA. D genes are given only for firm matches. The size field is filled for only some rows; it gives once, few, many or a size class.

TRBV18	15	TRBJ2-1	NA	TRBD2	CASSSIAGADNEQFF	TGTGCCAGCTCATCTATAGCGGGAGCCGACAATGAGCAGTTCTTC
TRBV18	16	TRBJ2-7	once	TRBD1	CASSPFPGQEDYEQYF	TGTGCCAGCTCACCTTTCCCGGGACAGGAGGACTACGAGCAGTACTTC
TRBV7-9	15	TRBJ2-3	NA	NA	CASTQLGTRTDTQYF	TGTGCCAGCACCCAGCTCGGGACGCGCACAGATACGCAGTATTTT
TRBV15	14	TRBJ1-5	NA	NA	CATSPRGNNQPQHF	TGTGCCACCAGCCCTAGGGGGAACAATCAGCCCCAGCATTTT
TRBV2	12	TRBJ1-2	NA	TRBD1	CASRDRGPGYTF	TGTGCCAGCAGAGACAGGGGCCCTGGCTACACCTTC
TRBV18	14	TRBJ2-7	NA	TRBD1	CASSPGTGPYEQYF	TGTGCCAGCTCGCCCGGGACAGGACCCTACGAGCAGTACTTC
TRBV10-2	15	TRBJ2-3	NA	TRBD2	CASSATSGRTDTQYF	TGCGCCAGCAGTGCGACTAGCGGGAGGACAGATACGCAGTATTTT
TRBV29-1	11	TRBJ2-5	once	NA	CSGALLGEQYF	TGCAGCGGGGCCCTTCTCGGGGAGCAGTACTTC
TRBV6-1	16	TRBJ2-7	NA	NA	CASSVRGTDNSYEQYF	TGTGCCAGCAGTGTTCGCGGGACGGACAACTCCTACGAGCAGTACTTC
TRBV7-9	15	TRBJ1-4	once	NA	CASSPPGGRFEKLFF	TGTGCCAGCAGCCCGCCTGGGGGCCGGTTTGAAAAACTGTTTTTT
TRBV5-1	15	TRBJ2-7	NA	NA	CASSKGNRESYEQYF	TGCGCCAGCAGCAAGGGGAACAGGGAGAGCTACGAGCAGTACTTC
TRBV15	12	TRBJ2-2	once	NA	CATSRDSGELFF	TGTGCCACCAGCAGAGACAGCGGGGAGCTGTTTTTT
TRBV7-2	15	TRBJ2-7	NA	TRBD2	CASSRTSGASYEQYF	TGTGCCAGCAGCCGGACTAGCGGGGCCTCCTACGAGCAGTACTTC
TRBV7-3	14	TRBJ2-3	NA	NA	CASSYSGTTDTQYF	TGTGCCAGCAGCTACTCCGGGACTACAGATACGCAGTATTTT
TRBV29-1	14	TRBJ2-3	NA	NA	CSVLRDPRGDTQYF	TGCAGCGTCCTCCGGGACCCAAGAGGAGATACGCAGTATTTT
TRBV6-6	15	TRBJ2-1	NA	TRBD2	CASMGSGGAYNEQFF	TGTGCCAGCATGGGTAGCGGGGGAGCCTACAATGAGCAGTTCTTC
TRBV5-1	15	TRBJ2-7	NA	TRBD1	CASSSGTGISYEQYF	TGCGCCAGCAGCTCCGGGACAGGGATATCCTACGAGCAGTACTTC
TRBV30	13	TRBJ2-1	NA	TRBD1	CAWSGDRGNEQFF	TGTGCCTGGAGTGGTGACAGGGGGAATGAGCAGTTCTTC
TRBV10-3	13	TRBJ1-1	NA	NA	CAISESRDTEAFF	TGTGCCATCAGTGAGTCCAGAGACACTGAAGCTTTCTTT
TRBV5-1	17	TRBJ1-2	NA	TRBD1	CASSLGPLTGGNYGYTF	TGCGCCAGCAGCCTGGGGCCGCTGACAGGGGGGAACTATGGCTACACCTTC